A selection of T cell receptor beta chains follows, all from one sample in a study of Ad26.COV2.S vaccination and SARS-CoV-2 variants. Sequencing used immunoSEQ multiplex PCR; TCRdb keeps in-frame clones, though not all of them. The sample yields about 400,000 clones, around 85% seen once. This specimen consisted of peripheral blood, obtained in a trial of Ad26.COV2.S vaccine versus placebo. Source of these receptors: a person between 18 and 59 years old who received the Ad26.COV2.S COVID-19 vaccine or a placebo. Each CDR3 is given with its conserved first and last residue. The order of the fields is clone size, D gene, J gene, CDR3 length, V gene, CDR3 DNA, CDR3 protein. The D gene is left open where the match is weak. For some rows the clone size is stated as once, few or many, or as a class when expanded; others skip it.

- | - | TRBJ2-7 | 17 | TRBV27 | TGTGCCAGCAGTTTAAAGTCAGTGGCGGGGGACACCTACGAGCAGTACTTC | CASSLKSVAGDTYEQYF
- | - | TRBJ1-1 | 13 | TRBV27 | TGTGCTTCATGGTGGGGGCTCGGGGCTGAAGCTTTCTTT | CASWWGLGAEAFF
- | TRBD2 | TRBJ2-1 | 18 | TRBV7-2 | TGTGCCAGCAGCTTAGACCCCCTAACTAGCGGGGGGAGGAATGAGCAGTTCTTC | CASSLDPLTSGGRNEQFF
- | TRBD1 | TRBJ1-5 | 15 | TRBV4-1 | TGCGCCAGCAGCCTCCGGGACAGAATCAATCAGCCCCAGCATTTT | CASSLRDRINQPQHF
- | TRBD2 | TRBJ2-1 | 16 | TRBV3-1/TRBV3-2 | TGTGCCAGCAGCCACGGACTAGCGGGGGGGCTGAATGAGCAGTTCTTC | CASSHGLAGGLNEQFF
- | - | TRBJ2-3 | 14 | TRBV2 | TGTGCCAGCAGTGAAGCTCGGGACCCACCTACGCAGTATTTT | CASSEARDPPTQYF
- | - | TRBJ2-6 | 15 | TRBV6-6 | TGTGCCAGCAGTTACTCGACCTCTGGGGCCAACGTCCTGACTTTC | CASSYSTSGANVLTF
once | - | TRBJ2-1 | 15 | TRBV19 | TGTGCCAGTAGTATAGCAGGGAGAAGGAACAATGAGCAGTTCTTC | CASSIAGRRNNEQFF
- | - | TRBJ1-6 | 17 | TRBV28 | TGTGCCAGCAGTTTTTCCCAGGGAGCCTCCTATAATTCACCCCTCCACTTT | CASSFSQGASYNSPLHF
- | - | TRBJ1-5 | 14 | TRBV10-3 | TGTGCCATCAGTGAGTCTTCTCTTTATCAGCCCCAGCATTTT | CAISESSLYQPQHF
- | - | TRBJ1-1 | 14 | TRBV18 | TGTGCCAGCTCACCCGCACAATGGAACACTGAAGCTTTCTTT | CASSPAQWNTEAFF
once | - | TRBJ1-1 | 14 | TRBV19 | TGTGCCAGTAGTATCCAGGAGGGGAACACTGAAGCTTTCTTT | CASSIQEGNTEAFF
- | - | TRBJ2-6 | 16 | TRBV28 | TGTGCCAGCAGTCTCATTCGGAGCTCTGGGGCCAACGTCCTGACTTTC | CASSLIRSSGANVLTF
- | TRBD2 | TRBJ2-1 | 15 | TRBV20-1 | TGCAGTGCTAGTTTACTAGCGGGAGGGGGTAATGAGCAGTTCTTC | CSASLLAGGGNEQFF
few | - | TRBJ1-6 | 14 | TRBV19 | TGTGCCAGTAGATCGGTGGCAATTTGGTCACCCCTCCACTTT | CASRSVAIWSPLHF
- | - | TRBJ2-7 | 14 | TRBV7-9 | TGTGCCAGCAGCTTGGGGACTGACCCCTACGAGCAGTACTTC | CASSLGTDPYEQYF
- | - | TRBJ1-1 | 14 | TRBV6-6 | TGTGCCAGCAGTTGGCGAGGCAGGAACACTGAAGCTTTCTTT | CASSWRGRNTEAFF
- | - | TRBJ1-2 | 12 | TRBV12-3/TRBV12-4 | TGTGCCAGCAGTTTAGGTAGTTATGGCTACACCTTC | CASSLGSYGYTF
- | TRBD2 | TRBJ2-2 | 14 | TRBV6-5 | TGTGCCAGCTCCGGGGGGGCGCAGAACGGGGAGCTGTTTTTT | CASSGGAQNGELFF
- | - | TRBJ1-2 | 14 | TRBV18 | TGTGCCAGCTCACCCCTGGCCGGGACGGGGGGCTACACCTTC | CASSPLAGTGGYTF
- | - | TRBJ2-1 | 16 | TRBV11-2 | TGTGCCAGCAGCCCCCTTGGGGGACGAATCTACAATGAGCAGTTCTTC | CASSPLGGRIYNEQFF
- | - | TRBJ1-1 | 14 | TRBV5-1 | TGCGCCAGCAGCTTTTTAGAGGGGACCACTGAAGCTTTCTTT | CASSFLEGTTEAFF
- | - | TRBJ2-2 | 17 | TRBV23-1 | TGCGCCAGCAAGAAACCCGGGACTCCCCTAGGAACCGGGGAGCTGTTTTTT | CASKKPGTPLGTGELFF
- | - | TRBJ1-5 | 13 | TRBV6-5 | TGTGCCAGCAGTTACCGGAGCGGTCAGCCCCAGCATTTT | CASSYRSGQPQHF
- | - | TRBJ1-4 | 14 | TRBV5-1 | TGCGCCAGCAGCTTGGAGGGGGCTAATGAAAAACTGTTTTTT | CASSLEGANEKLFF
- | - | TRBJ1-5 | 14 | TRBV27 | TGTGCCAGCAGTACCGCAGGGGGCAATCAGCCCCAGCATTTT | CASSTAGGNQPQHF
- | TRBD1 | TRBJ2-2 | 15 | TRBV24-1 | TGTGCCACCAGTGATTCTTGGACAGGGGTCGGGGAGCTGTTTTTT | CATSDSWTGVGELFF
- | - | TRBJ2-3 | 16 | TRBV20-1 | TGCAGTGCTAGTGGGCCGGGGGGCCCCTACACAGATACGCAGTATTTT | CSASGPGGPYTDTQYF
- | TRBD1 | TRBJ2-6 | 18 | TRBV24-1 | TGTGCCACCAGTGATCCTGGGACAGACAGTCCTGGGGCCAACGTCCTGACTTTC | CATSDPGTDSPGANVLTF
- | TRBD1 | TRBJ2-5 | 18 | TRBV28 | TGTGCCAGCAGTCCCCCCGACAGGGAGAGCTATATACAAGAGACCCAGTACTTC | CASSPPDRESYIQETQYF
- | - | TRBJ1-4 | 15 | TRBV7-2 | TGTGCCAGCAGCTCGGACCCATCTGACAATGAAAAACTGTTTTTT | CASSSDPSDNEKLFF
few | TRBD1 | TRBJ1-4 | 14 | TRBV6-6 | TGTGCCAGCAGTTCGACAGGGTTTAATGAAAAACTGTTTTTT | CASSSTGFNEKLFF
- | TRBD1 | TRBJ1-3 | 16 | TRBV3-1/TRBV3-2 | TGTGCCAGCAGCCAGTTAATAGGGACAGCCGGAAACACCATATATTTT | CASSQLIGTAGNTIYF
- | TRBD1 | TRBJ2-3 | 15 | TRBV7-2 | TGTGCCAGCGCCCCGGGACAGGGGAGCACAGATACGCAGTATTTT | CASAPGQGSTDTQYF
- | - | TRBJ1-1 | 13 | TRBV3-1/TRBV3-2 | TGTGCCAGCAGTATAAGGGAAGACACTGAAGCTTTCTTT | CASSIREDTEAFF
- | TRBD1 | TRBJ1-2 | 15 | TRBV19 | TGTGCCAGTAGTATGGGGACAGGGGGCGCGGTTGGCTACACCTTC | CASSMGTGGAVGYTF
- | TRBD1 | TRBJ2-3 | 15 | TRBV6-5 | TGTGCCAGCAGTTCCGGACAGGGCAGCACAGATACGCAGTATTTT | CASSSGQGSTDTQYF